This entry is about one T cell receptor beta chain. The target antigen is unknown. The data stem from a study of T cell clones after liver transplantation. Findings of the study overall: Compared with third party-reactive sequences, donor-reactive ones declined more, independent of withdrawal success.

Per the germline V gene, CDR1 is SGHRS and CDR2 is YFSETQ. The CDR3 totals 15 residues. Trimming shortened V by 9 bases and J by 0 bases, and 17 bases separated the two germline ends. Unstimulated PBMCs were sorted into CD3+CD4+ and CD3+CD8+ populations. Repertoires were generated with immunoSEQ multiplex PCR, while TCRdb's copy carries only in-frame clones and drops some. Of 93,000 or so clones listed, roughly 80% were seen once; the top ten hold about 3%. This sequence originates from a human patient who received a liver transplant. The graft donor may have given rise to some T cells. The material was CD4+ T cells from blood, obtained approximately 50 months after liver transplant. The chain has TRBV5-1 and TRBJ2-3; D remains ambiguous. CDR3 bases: TGCGCCACCACATCTGGCAGTACTAGCACAGATACGCAGTATTTT. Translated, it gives CATTSGSTSTDTQYF. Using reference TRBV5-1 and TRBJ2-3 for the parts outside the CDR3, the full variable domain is KAGVTQTPRYLIKTRGQQVTLSCSPISGHRSVSWYQQTPGQGLQFLFEYFSETQRNKGNFPGRFSGRQFSNSRSEMNVSTLELGDSALYLCATTSGSTSTDTQYFGPGTRLTVL.